This T cell receptor beta chain is drawn from a study of cytomegalovirus exposure and HLA in healthy donors. The study's findings and limits: The authors later found HLA-associated TCR beta chains more clonally expanded than equally common others. Sequencing depth across donors, presence/absence analyses assumed, was roughly uniform. Later work found that TCR association rates differed between HLA loci; DRB1 had the most and HLA-C the fewest. In a later analysis, at a false discovery rate of 0.05, 15,000 to 20,000 TCR beta sequences were associated with HLA alleles.

Points on this clone: Its antigen is unidentified.

With 4 bases clipped from V and 5 bases from J, the junction kept 12 bases outside the gene matches. CDR1 is SGHRS, CDR2 YFSETQ, per germline. This CDR3 has 15 residues. PCR was performed using 60 Vbeta and 13 Jbeta primers. Assay used: immunoSEQ multiplex PCR; TCRdb lists only in-frame clones, some missing. The sample has around 200,000 clones. The TCR comes from a girl between 2 and 10 years old in good health and CMV-seropositive. The chain combines TRBV5-1 with TRBJ2-7, with 7 bases fitting TRBD1. The sequencing sample was made of PBMCs. The CDR3 loop reads CASSLDRVRGHEQYF. CDR3 DNA: TGCGCCAGCAGCCTCGACAGGGTTCGAGGCCACGAGCAGTACTTC.